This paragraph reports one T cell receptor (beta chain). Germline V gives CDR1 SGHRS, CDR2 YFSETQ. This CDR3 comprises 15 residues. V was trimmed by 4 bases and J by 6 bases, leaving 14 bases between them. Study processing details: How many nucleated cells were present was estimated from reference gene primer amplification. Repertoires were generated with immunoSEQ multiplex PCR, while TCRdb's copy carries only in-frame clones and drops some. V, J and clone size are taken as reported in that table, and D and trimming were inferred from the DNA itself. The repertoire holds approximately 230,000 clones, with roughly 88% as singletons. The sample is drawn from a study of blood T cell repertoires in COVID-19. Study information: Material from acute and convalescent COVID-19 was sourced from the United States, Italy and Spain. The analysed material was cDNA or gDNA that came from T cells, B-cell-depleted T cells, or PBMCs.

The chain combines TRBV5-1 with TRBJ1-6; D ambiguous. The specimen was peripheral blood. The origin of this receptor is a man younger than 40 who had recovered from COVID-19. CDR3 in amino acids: CASSLGFTVNSPLHF. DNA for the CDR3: TGCGCCAGCAGCCTGGGGTTTACGGTTAATTCACCCCTCCACTTT.